Presented here are 23 T cell receptor beta chains from one specimen sequenced in a study of CD8+ T cells in alopecia areata. RNA, once extracted, was reverse transcribed into cDNA for use as the sequencing template. Sequenced by immunoSEQ multiplex PCR; TCRdb stores in-frame clones only, minus some. Of about 140,000 clones in the sample, 54% are singletons; the top ten hold 15%. Treatment denoted: oral pan-JAK inhibitor, 5-10 mg twice daily. The sample consisted of CD8+ T cells sorted from blood, taken at week 4, from a patient treated with tofacitinib. The receptor set was obtained from a human donor with alopecia areata.

This clone was observed a handful of times. The chain carries TRBV12-5 and TRBJ2-2; 9 positions match TRBD1. Germline loops: CDR1 LGHNT, CDR2 FRNRAP. Germline trimming cut 6 bases from V and 5 bases from J; bases unmatched to any gene: 7. The CDR3 sequence is 15 residues long. In nucleotides, the CDR3 is TGTGCTAGTGGACCGGGACAGGGAGGAACCGGGGAGCTGTTTTTT. Protein sequence: CASGPGQGGTGELFF.

The chain links TRBV27 to TRBJ1-5; TRBD1 matches at 10 bases. The CDR3 consists of 14 residues. CDR1 MNHEY and CDR2 SMNVEV come from the germline V gene (reference sequence). V was clipped by 6 bases and J by 6 bases; unmatched bases: 5. The CDR3 DNA reads TGTGCCAGCAGCCACGGACAGGGGGGTCAGCCCCAGCATTTT. This gives the protein CASSHGQGGQPQHF.

This clone was seen once. The chain has TRBV29-1 and TRBJ2-7, with a tentative D call TRBD1 (7 bases). Germline V gene data show CDR1 as SQVTM and CDR2 as ANQGSEA. With 5 bases removed from V and 1 base from J, the gap between germline ends came to 18 bases. This CDR3 has 15 amino acids. CDR3 in amino acids: CSVINDRAGSYEQYF. The CDR3 DNA reads as TGCAGCGTTATAAATGACAGGGCGGGGTCCTACGAGCAGTACTTC.

The chain carries TRBV29-1 and TRBJ1-2; 8 bases line up with TRBD1. V trimming: 4 bases; J trimming: 6 bases; junction bases outside the gene matches: 4. In germline, CDR1 is SQVTM, CDR2 ANQGSEA. The CDR3 length is 12 residues. CDR3 bases: TGCAGCGTTGGGGCAGGGGGCGATGGCTACACCTTC. This translates into CSVGAGGDGYTF.

The chain links TRBV6-5 to TRBJ2-1; D call uncertain. The CDR3 has 12 amino acids. With 4 bases removed from V and 7 bases from J, the gap between germline ends came to 8 bases. From germline, CDR1 is MNHEY and CDR2 SVGAGI. In DNA, the CDR3 is TGTGCCAGCAGTTCTATTCTGAATGAGCAGTTCTTC. Protein: CASSSILNEQFF.

The rearrangement joins TRBV18 to TRBJ1-1; no clear D gene. This CDR3 region has 15 residues. Germline CDR1 reads KGHSH; CDR2 reads LQKENI. Trimming cost V 6 bases and J 0 bases, with 14 bases left between them. CDR3 residues: CASSQRVGVNTEAFF. CDR3 coding DNA: TGTGCCAGCTCCCAAAGGGTGGGAGTGAACACTGAAGCTTTCTTT.

This clone turned up a few times. The V and J genes are TRBV30 and TRBJ2-2; unclear D gene. The CDR3 has 12 residues. Trimming took 2 bases from V and 4 from J, leaving 5 bases between them. The V gene's germline CDR1 is GTSNPN and CDR2 SVGIG (reference sequence). CDR3: CAWSLATGELFF. CDR3 DNA: TGTGCCTGGAGTCTGGCCACCGGGGAGCTGTTTTTT.

Regarding this clone: Relative to the germline gene, one junction end is altered; a read error may explain this. The CDR3 coding sequence is TGTGCCAGCAGCTTAGCGGGGGTCCAGGCTAACTATGGCTACACCTTC. The encoded protein is CASSLAGVQANYGYTF. This chain uses TRBV4-1 with TRBJ1-2; D is perhaps TRBD1 (5 bases). CDR1 and CDR2 (germline): MGHRA, YSYEKL. CDR3 length: 16 amino acids.

V usage is TRBV7-9 and J usage is TRBJ1-4; D gene unclear. This CDR3 region has 17 residues. V was clipped by 5 bases and J by 8 bases, with 24 bases between them. The V gene's germline CDR1 is SEHNR and CDR2 FQNEAQ (reference sequence). CDR3 in amino acids: CASSPHRGPGEKEKLFF. In nucleotides, the CDR3 is TGTGCCAGCAGCCCCCACCGTGGACCCGGGGAGAAGGAAAAACTGTTTTTT. The whole variable domain, filled in from reference TRBV7-9 and TRBJ1-4, reads DTGVSQNPRHKITKRGQNVTFRCDPISEHNRLYWYRQTLGQGPEFLTYFQNEAQLEKSRLLSDRFSAERPKGSFSTLEIQRTEQGDSAMYLCASSPHRGPGEKEKLFFGSGTQLSVL.

Of note for this clone: At one end, the junction sequence differs from germline, possibly due to a read error. The chain couples TRBV10-3 to TRBJ2-7; maybe TRBD1 (7 bases). The CDR3 contains 11 residues. Germline V gene data show CDR1 as ENHRY and CDR2 as SYGVKD. CDR3 sequence reads: CAIYGRGQLDF. Written as DNA, the CDR3 is TGTGCCATCTACGGGCGGGGACAGCTAGATTTC.

This chain uses TRBV4-1 with TRBJ2-5, with 8 bases that match TRBD2. CDR3 size: 15 residues. Germline V gene data show CDR1 as MGHRA and CDR2 as YSYEKL. V was pared by 1 base and J by 5 bases, with 6 bases of the junction left unmatched. In nucleotides, the CDR3 is TGCGCCAGCAGCCAAGGGGGAGCGGGGGATGAGACCCAGTACTTC. It is translated as CASSQGGAGDETQYF.

This chain uses TRBV13 with TRBJ2-2; 10 bases align to TRBD1. CDR1 and CDR2 (germline): PRHDT, FYEKMQ (reference sequence). The CDR3 runs to 15 residues. Losses at the gene ends were 5 bases for V and 7 bases for J; bases not matched to a gene: 7. The chain's CDR3 is CASSLSGQGDGELFF. CDR3 DNA sequence: TGTGCCAGCAGCCTTTCCGGACAGGGGGACGGGGAGCTGTTTTTT.

This clone turned up a few times. The CDR3 loop reads CAGEGAYTDTQYF. The CDR3 region has the DNA TGTGCCGGGGAGGGGGCTTACACAGATACGCAGTATTTT. This rearrangement joins TRBV7-9 to TRBJ2-3; D may correspond to TRBD1 or TRBD2 (7 bases each). V was pared by 11 bases and J by 2 bases, with 14 bases between. Germline CDR1 SEHNR, CDR2 FQNEAQ (reference sequence). This CDR3 comprises 13 residues.

In regard to this clone: The identical CDR3 is also encoded by other nucleotide sequences in the sample. This sequence joins TRBV5-1 and TRBJ2-7, with a weak D call TRBD1 (5 bases). Trimming pared 1 base from V and 2 bases from J, leaving 7 bases between. CDR1 and CDR2 from the germline V gene are SGHRS and YFSETQ. There are 13 residues in the CDR3. The CDR3 here is CASSLTGPYEQYF. The CDR3 nucleotides are TGCGCCAGCAGCTTGACAGGACCCTACGAGCAGTACTTC.

This clone has only a few counts. The V call is TRBV13, the J call TRBJ2-5; D gene unclear. CDR1 and CDR2 (germline): PRHDT, FYEKMQ (reference sequence). The CDR3 spans 16 residues. Trimming pared 4 bases from V and 2 bases from J, leaving 17 bases between. The CDR3 protein is CASSSRIQARQETQYF. CDR3 in DNA: TGTGCCAGCAGCTCCCGCATCCAGGCAAGGCAAGAGACCCAGTACTTC.

This CDR3 is CASSFDRNNQPQHF. The CDR3 nucleotides read TGTGCCAGCAGCTTCGACCGGAACAATCAGCCCCAGCATTTT. This chain uses TRBV7-9 with TRBJ1-5; D uncertain. The V and J ends lost 3 bases and 3 bases respectively, with 9 bases between them. Germline V gene sequence: CDR1 SEHNR, CDR2 FQNEAQ (reference sequence). This CDR3 comprises 14 residues.

As for this clone: Within the sample, other DNA sequences also encode this same CDR3. This chain connects TRBV27 to TRBJ1-5; no definite D call. Germline-derived CDR1 and CDR2 are MNHEY and SMNVEV (reference sequence). The CDR3 loop spans 13 amino acids. V shed 3 bases and J shed 7 bases, with 10 bases lying between them. The CDR3 here is CASSFGGNQPQHF. The CDR3 DNA reads as TGTGCCAGCAGTTTCGGCGGGAACCAGCCCCAGCATTTT.

This clone showed up just a few times. The V gene is TRBV7-4, the J gene TRBJ2-3; 7 bases map to TRBD2. The CDR3 loop spans 17 amino acids. V lost 5 bases, J lost 2 bases, and 13 bases stayed unmatched. The germline V gene has CDR1 SGHVT and CDR2 SQSDAQ. The CDR3 reads CASSPKPGLAVTDTQYF. DNA of the CDR3: TGTGCCAGCAGCCCAAAGCCCGGGCTAGCGGTCACAGATACGCAGTATTTT. Full variable domain (remainder filled in from reference TRBV7-4 and TRBJ2-3): GAGVSQSPRYKVAKRGRDVALRCDSISGHVTLYWYRQTLGQGSEVLTYSQSDAQRDKSGRPSGRFSAERPERSVSTLKIQRTEQGDSAVYLCASSPKPGLAVTDTQYFGPGTRLTVL.

This clone was counted a few times. The chain links TRBV9 to TRBJ1-1; the D is unclear. Trimming removed 5 bases from V and 0 bases from J, with 11 bases in between. Germline-derived CDR1 and CDR2 are SGDLS and YYNGEE. The length of the CDR3 is 14 residues. In DNA, the CDR3 is TGTGCCAGCAGTCCCATTCTCCTGAACACTGAAGCTTTCTTT. This encodes CASSPILLNTEAFF.

This rearrangement joins TRBV19 to TRBJ1-5; 7 nucleotides agree with TRBD1. The V gene's germline CDR1 is LNHDA and CDR2 SQIVND (reference sequence). After removal of 5 bases from V and 7 bases from J, the junction contained 17 bases not matched to a gene. CDR3 length: 17 residues. CDR3 residues: CASSLHREQGRRQPQHF. The CDR3 DNA reads TGTGCCAGTAGTCTCCACAGGGAACAGGGGCGTCGGCAGCCCCAGCATTTT.

Points on this clone: Other nucleotide sequences in the sample specify the same CDR3. The gene calls are TRBV29-1 and TRBJ2-3; 8 nucleotides match TRBD1. CDR1 SQVTM and CDR2 ANQGSEA come from the germline V gene. The CDR3 runs to 13 residues. V lost 3 bases, J lost 4 bases, and 3 bases stayed unmatched. The CDR3 protein is CSVDRGRADTQYF. CDR3 DNA sequence: TGCAGCGTTGACAGGGGGCGCGCAGATACGCAGTATTTT.

This clone was observed a handful of times. The rearrangement joins TRBV6-5 to TRBJ2-1; 16 bases are shared with TRBD2. The length of the CDR3 is 15 residues. Trimming removed 5 bases from V and 10 bases from J; junction bases left unmatched: 5. The germline V gene encodes CDR1 MNHEY and CDR2 SVGAGI. CDR3 protein: CASSPGTSGGDEQFF. For the CDR3, the DNA is TGTGCCAGCAGTCCGGGGACTAGCGGGGGGGACGAGCAGTTCTTC.

V and J are TRBV11-2 and TRBJ2-3, with a weak D call TRBD2 (6 bases). Germline V gene data show CDR1 as SGHAT and CDR2 as FQNNGV. CDR3 length equals 15 residues. Trimming took off 7 bases at V and 0 bases at J, with 14 bases between the two ends. CDR3: CASKRGRGSTDTQYF. The CDR3 bases are TGTGCCAGCAAGCGAGGACGGGGGAGCACAGATACGCAGTATTTT.